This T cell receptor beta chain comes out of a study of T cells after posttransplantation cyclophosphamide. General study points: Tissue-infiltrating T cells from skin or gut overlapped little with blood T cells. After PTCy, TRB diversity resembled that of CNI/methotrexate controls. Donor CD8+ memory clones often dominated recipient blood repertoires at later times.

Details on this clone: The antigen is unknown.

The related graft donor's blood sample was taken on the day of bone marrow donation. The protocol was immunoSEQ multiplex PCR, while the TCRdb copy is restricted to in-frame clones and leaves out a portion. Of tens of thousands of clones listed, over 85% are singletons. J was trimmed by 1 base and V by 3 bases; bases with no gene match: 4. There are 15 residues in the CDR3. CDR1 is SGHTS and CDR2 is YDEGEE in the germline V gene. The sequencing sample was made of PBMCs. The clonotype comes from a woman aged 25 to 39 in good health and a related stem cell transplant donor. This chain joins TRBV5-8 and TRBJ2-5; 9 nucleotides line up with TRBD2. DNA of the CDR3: TGTGCCAGCAGCTCGGCTAGCGGGGTCCAAGAGACCCAGTACTTC. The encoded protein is CASSSASGVQETQYF.